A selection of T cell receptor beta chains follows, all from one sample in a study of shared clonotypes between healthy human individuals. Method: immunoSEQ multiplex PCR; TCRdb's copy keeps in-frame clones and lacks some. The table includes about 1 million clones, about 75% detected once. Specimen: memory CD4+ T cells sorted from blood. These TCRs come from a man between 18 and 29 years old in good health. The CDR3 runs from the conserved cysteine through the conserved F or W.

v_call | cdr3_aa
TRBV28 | CASVKWETGELFF
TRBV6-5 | CASSYFRIDSPLHF
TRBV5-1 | CASSLVGTHYTF
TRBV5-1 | CASSLVESSYNSPLHF
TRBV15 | CATSRDLSKSGNRFYEQYF
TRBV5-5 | CASSSGQGYTGELFF
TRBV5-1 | CASSLRAGPSYEQYF
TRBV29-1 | CSVTGTASYEQYF
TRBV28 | CASSFFGRGYEQYF
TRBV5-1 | CASREGQGTNEKLFF
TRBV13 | CASSLRWVEQYF
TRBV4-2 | CASSRRLGADTQYF
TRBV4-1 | CASSPLAGAYNEQFF
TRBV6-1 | CASSAGLHTEAFF
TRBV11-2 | CASSLNIASYEQYF
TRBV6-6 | CASRTTGDNYGYTF
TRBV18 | CASSPKESQPQHF
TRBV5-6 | CASSPDRGLGYEQYF
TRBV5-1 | CASSLYAGTEAFF
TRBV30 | CAWRRTTGRFTEAFF
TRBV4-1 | CASSLLNEQFF
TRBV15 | CATSSGLAGDLETQYF
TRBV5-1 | CASSLEGYSNQPQHF
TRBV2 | CASSEAGGLEQYF
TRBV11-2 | CASSLEWGRLAGAPTQYF
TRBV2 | CASKVDNSPLHF
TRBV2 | CASSVDRGGGNQPQHF
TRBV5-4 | CASSFTQLAGGQETQYF
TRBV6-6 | CASSASGPKNEKLFF